These 13 T cell receptor beta chains came from one sample sequenced in a study of cytomegalovirus exposure and HLA in healthy donors. A multiplex PCR was run with 60 Vbeta primers and 13 Jbeta primers. Data came from immunoSEQ multiplex PCR; TCRdb stores just in-frame clones and leaves some out. The table lists under 150,000 clones, 70% to 80% of them singletons, with 3.5% to 5% in the top ten. The sequenced sample was PBMCs. These receptors originate from a woman aged 40 to 50 in good health and CMV-seropositive.

The table lists this clone with a few counts. J is TRBJ1-4 and V is TRBV5-1; D is unclear. This CDR3 has 15 amino acids. Trimming pared 0 bases from V and 0 bases from J, leaving 6 bases between. Germline CDR1 and CDR2: SGHRS and YFSETQ. CDR3 sequence: CASSLEPTTNEKLFF. CDR3 in DNA: TGCGCCAGCAGCTTGGAGCCGACAACTAATGAAAAACTGTTTTTT.

V gene TRBV30 combines with J gene TRBJ1-2; 9 positions agree with TRBD1. CDR3 size: 13 residues. The germline gives CDR1 GTSNPN, CDR2 SVGIG (reference sequence). The V and J ends lost 2 bases and 6 bases, in that order; junction bases with no gene match: 4. CDR3 sequence reads: CAWSLGTGNGYTF. CDR3 DNA sequence: TGTGCCTGGAGTTTAGGGACAGGGAATGGCTACACCTTC.

The V gene is TRBV30, the J gene TRBJ2-5; possibly TRBD2 for D (5 bases). This CDR3 is built from 15 residues. V lost 1 base and J 5 bases, leaving 17 bases between the germline ends. Germline V gives CDR1 GTSNPN, CDR2 SVGIG (reference sequence). CDR3 DNA: TGTGCCTGGAGTGCAAACGGGATGTTCAGGGAGACCCAGTACTTC. It codes for CAWSANGMFRETQYF.

This chain uses TRBV15 with TRBJ1-4; TRBD1 is a possible D gene (5 bases). The CDR3 length is 15 residues. Trimming removed 0 bases from V and 1 base from J, with 6 bases in between. Germline V gives CDR1 LNHNV, CDR2 YYDKDF (reference sequence). The DNA of the CDR3 is TGTGCCACCAGCAGAGATCAGGGAACTAATGAAAAACTGTTTTTT. Translated: CATSRDQGTNEKLFF.

This CDR3 is CASSLMSSASGGTYNEQFF. CDR3 sequence (DNA): TGTGCCAGCAGCTTGATGAGTTCAGCTAGCGGGGGAACCTACAATGAGCAGTTCTTC. The V and J genes are TRBV5-8 and TRBJ2-1, with 10 bases lining up with TRBD2. Germline V gene data show CDR1 as SGHTS and CDR2 as YDEGEE. The CDR3 runs to 19 residues. The V and J ends lost 1 base and 2 bases, in that order; junction bases with no gene match: 12.

This clone was detected a few times. V is TRBV9 and J is TRBJ1-6, with a tentative D call TRBD1 (6 bases). The V and J ends lost 8 bases and 7 bases respectively, with 10 bases between them. Germline loops: CDR1 SGDLS, CDR2 YYNGEE. The CDR3 runs to 12 residues. CDR3 nucleotides: TGTGCCAGTGGACAGCCAAATTCACCCCTCCACTTT. Encoded protein: CASGQPNSPLHF.

This clone has just one count. The CDR3 DNA sequence: TGTGCCAGCGACCGGGACAGCTTGAATGAGCAGTTCTTC. Its protein product is CASDRDSLNEQFF. V gene TRBV7-9 combines with J gene TRBJ2-1; 7 bases are shared with TRBD1. Germline V gives CDR1 SEHNR, CDR2 FQNEAQ (reference sequence). CDR3 length: 13 amino acids. Trimming removed 8 bases from V and 7 bases from J; junction bases left unmatched: 8.

The rearrangement links TRBV7-9 to TRBJ1-2; 8 bases match TRBD1. Germline CDR1 is SEHNR and CDR2 is FQNEAQ (reference sequence). The CDR3 length is 11 residues. V shed 9 bases and J 4 bases; nucleotides not matched to a gene: 1. CDR3 region: CASGTGYGYTF. In DNA, the CDR3 is TGTGCCAGTGGGACAGGCTATGGCTACACCTTC.

The chain recombines TRBV11-2 with TRBJ2-3, with D unclear. The germline CDR1 and CDR2 sequences are SGHAT and FQNNGV. With 2 bases removed from V and 2 bases from J, the gap between germline ends came to 8 bases. The CDR3 contains 14 residues. The CDR3, as DNA: TGTGCCAGCAGCTTACGGTTGTCCACAGATACGCAGTATTTT. The encoded protein is CASSLRLSTDTQYF.

The V and J genes are TRBV9 and TRBJ2-7; D remains unclear. This CDR3 region has 13 residues. The germline gives CDR1 SGDLS, CDR2 YYNGEE. V was trimmed by 0 bases and J by 3 bases, leaving 7 bases between them. CDR3 region: CASSVERNYEQYF. The DNA of the CDR3 is TGTGCCAGCAGCGTAGAGAGGAACTACGAGCAGTACTTC.

This chain links TRBV7-9 with TRBJ2-1; D is possibly TRBD1 (6 bases). V was pared by 6 bases and J by 3 bases, with 18 bases between. CDR1 and CDR2 from the germline V gene are SEHNR and FQNEAQ (reference sequence). CDR3 length: 16 residues. CDR3 DNA sequence: TGTGCCAGCAGGCCCCCCGGGGCAGGGGACTACAATGAGCAGTTCTTC. Translation: CASRPPGAGDYNEQFF.

With respect to this clone: At one end, the junction sequence differs from germline, possibly due to a read error. The rearrangement links TRBV7-9 to TRBJ1-4; TRBD1 is a possible D gene (5 bases). CDR3 length: 18 residues. The V gene's germline CDR1 is SEHNR and CDR2 FQNEAQ (reference sequence). CDR3 sequence: CASSSRQGSRVANEKRFF. The CDR3 DNA reads TGTGCCAGCAGCTCCCGTCAGGGTTCCCGGGTGGCTAATGAAAAACGGTTTTTT.

The rearrangement uses TRBV2 and TRBJ1-3; D perhaps matches TRBD1 (5 bases). This CDR3 is 23 amino acids long. Trimming left V 2 bases short and J 4 bases short, with 36 bases between. The germline CDR1 and CDR2 sequences are SNHLY and FYNNEI. Here the CDR3 DNA reads TGTGCCAGCAGTGAAACGAAAACGGGGTATTGGGGACGGAGGGGTTCGTTCGGAAACACCATATATTTT. The encoded protein is CASSETKTGYWGRRGSFGNTIYF. Based on the CDR3 plus reference TRBV2 and TRBJ1-3, the full variable domain is EPEVTQTPSHQVTQMGQEVILRCVPISNHLYFYWYRQILGQKVEFLVSFYNNEISEKSEIFDDQFSVERPDGSNFTLKIRSTKLEDSAMYFCASSETKTGYWGRRGSFGNTIYFGEGSWLTVV.